These 29 T cell receptor beta chains share one sample of origin, sequenced in a study of sequential checkpoint blockade in melanoma. Data came from immunoSEQ multiplex PCR; TCRdb stores just in-frame clones and leaves some out. The sample consists of more than 9,500 clones, around 73% of them appearing once. As for treatment: randomized to nivolumab then ipilimumab (arm A) or the reverse (arm B). Material: CD8+ T cells sorted from blood (inferred from file names), obtained from a patient given nivolumab and ipilimumab in sequence. The receptors derive from a human donor with melanoma.

The chain's CDR3 is CASSLGRSYEQYF. The CDR3 nucleotides are TGTGCCAGCAGCTTGGGTCGGAGTTACGAGCAGTACTTC. This sequence joins TRBV5-4 and TRBJ2-7, with D unresolved. The CDR3 runs 13 residues. Trimming cost V 0 bases and J 4 bases, with 8 bases left between them. Germline CDR1 SGHNT, CDR2 YYREEE (reference sequence).

The rearrangement joins TRBV19 to TRBJ2-7; D remains ambiguous. CDR3 length: 13 amino acids. V was pared by 2 bases and J by 2 bases, with 7 bases between. From germline, CDR1 is LNHDA and CDR2 SQIVND (reference sequence). Here the CDR3 reads CASSIPGTYEQYF. CDR3 DNA: TGTGCCAGTAGTATACCCGGTACCTACGAGCAGTACTTC.

V is TRBV27 and J is TRBJ1-2, with 8 nucleotides matching TRBD1. V lost 2 bases to trimming and J lost 4 bases; unmatched junction nucleotides: 0. The CDR3 totals 13 residues. In germline, CDR1 is MNHEY, CDR2 SMNVEV (reference sequence). CDR3 region: CASSLTGGYGYTF. CDR3 nucleotides: TGTGCCAGCAGTTTAACAGGGGGCTATGGCTACACCTTC.

The chain joins TRBV7-6 to TRBJ2-1, with 10 positions matching TRBD2. Losses at the gene ends were 2 bases for V and 9 bases for J; bases not matched to a gene: 7. The CDR3 extends over 15 amino acids. Germline V gene sequence: CDR1 SGHVS, CDR2 FNYEAQ. This CDR3 reads CASSLISGRASEQFF. The CDR3 nucleotides are TGTGCCAGCAGCTTAATCAGCGGGAGGGCCTCTGAGCAGTTCTTC. The full variable domain, rest sourced from reference TRBV7-6 and TRBJ2-1, is GAGVSQSPRYKVTKRGQDVALRCDPISGHVSLYWYRQALGQGPEFLTYFNYEAQQDKSGLPNDRFSAERPEGSISTLTIQRTEQRDSAMYRCASSLISGRASEQFFGPGTRLTVL.

The CDR3 bases are TGCGCCAGCAGCCAAGTACCCAGGGAGGGCACAGATACGCAGTATTTT. Translating gives CASSQVPREGTDTQYF. This chain joins TRBV4-1 and TRBJ2-3; tentative D call: TRBD2 (6 bases). Trimming stripped 1 base from V and 1 base from J, with 12 bases between. The CDR3 consists of 16 residues. Germline CDR1 and CDR2: MGHRA and YSYEKL.

This clone was seen a handful of times. The CDR3 loop is CASSLGVNDNEQFF. The CDR3 coding sequence is TGCGCCAGCAGCTTAGGGGTAAACGACAATGAGCAGTTCTTC. The rearrangement links TRBV5-1 to TRBJ2-1; weak D call: TRBD1 (5 bases). V was clipped by 2 bases and J by 5 bases, with 11 bases between them. CDR1 is SGHRS and CDR2 is YFSETQ in the germline V gene. This CDR3 is 14 amino acids long.

The chain carries TRBV7-3 and TRBJ2-1; 10 positions agree with TRBD2. The V gene end was trimmed by 2 bases and the J gene end by 8 bases; junction bases not matched to a gene: 6. Germline V gene data show CDR1 as SGHTA and CDR2 as FQGTGA. This CDR3 spans 15 amino acids. The CDR3 is CASSLLAGVPDEQFF. The CDR3 DNA reads TGTGCCAGCAGCTTACTAGCGGGAGTACCGGATGAGCAGTTCTTC.

The sample holds a few counts of this clone. The chain is built from TRBV6-4 and TRBJ1-5, with a tentative D call TRBD1 (6 bases). Per germline, CDR1 MRHNA and CDR2 SNTAGT. Trimming pared 7 bases from V and 0 bases from J, leaving 13 bases between. The CDR3 contains 15 residues. The CDR3 spells CASTRTENSNQPQHF. CDR3 DNA: TGTGCCAGCACACGGACAGAAAATAGCAATCAGCCCCAGCATTTT.

The V and J genes are TRBV27 and TRBJ2-7; a weak D match, TRBD1 (6 bases). Between the trimmed V and J ends, which lost 2 bases and 5 bases, there was a span of 10 bases. CDR3 length: 13 amino acids. Germline V gives CDR1 MNHEY, CDR2 SMNVEV (reference sequence). The DNA for the CDR3 is TGTGCCAGCAGTTTACACAGGGCCCACGAGCAGTACTTC. It encodes CASSLHRAHEQYF.

The chain joins TRBV5-8 to TRBJ2-5; 7 bases line up with TRBD1. The CDR3 length is 13 residues. Germline values: CDR1 SGHTS, CDR2 YDEGEE. The V segment lost 2 bases and the J segment 6 bases; nucleotides outside the gene matches: 4. CDR3 DNA: TGTGCCAGCAGCTTTGGTAGGGGGCAGACCCAGTACTTC. Translated: CASSFGRGQTQYF.

V usage is TRBV4-3 and J usage is TRBJ1-2; 8 positions match TRBD1. Germline lookup yields CDR1 LGHNA and CDR2 YSLEER. Germline trimming cut 4 bases from V and 3 bases from J; bases unmatched to any gene: 4. The length of the CDR3 is 14 residues. The CDR3 sequence: CASSLDRGDYGYTF. In nucleotides, the CDR3 is TGCGCCAGCAGCCTTGACAGGGGAGACTATGGCTACACCTTC.

The rearrangement links TRBV7-9 to TRBJ2-5; TRBD1 agrees at 8 bases. Germline lookup yields CDR1 SEHNR and CDR2 FQNEAQ (reference sequence). This CDR3 is 15 amino acids long. V was clipped by 3 bases and J by 5 bases; unmatched bases: 8. CDR3 nucleotides: TGTGCCAGCAGCTTCTCAGGGGGCGCCGGGGAGACCCAGTACTTC. Encoded protein: CASSFSGGAGETQYF.

This clone showed up just once. The chain carries TRBV6-1 and TRBJ1-6, with no clear D. This CDR3 has 19 amino acids. The V gene lost 1 base and the J gene lost 4 bases, with 20 bases spanning the gap. The germline V gene encodes CDR1 MNHNS and CDR2 SASEGT. The CDR3 nucleotides read TGTGCCAGCAGTGAAGGGGAGCGCAAGTTGATGATATATAATTCACCCCTCCACTTT. It translates to CASSEGERKLMIYNSPLHF.

This chain links TRBV7-6 with TRBJ2-7; 8 bases are shared with TRBD1. CDR1 SGHVS and CDR2 FNYEAQ come from the germline V gene. This CDR3 region has 14 residues. The V and J ends lost 5 bases and 7 bases, in that order; junction bases with no gene match: 10. The CDR3 coding sequence is TGTGCCAGCAGCCCCCGACAGGGGCGAGGGGAGCAGTACTTC. Translating it yields CASSPRQGRGEQYF.

The V and J genes are TRBV28 and TRBJ1-3; D is undetermined. Germline V gene data show CDR1 as MDHEN and CDR2 as SYDVKM. V lost 1 base and J lost 0, with 7 bases in between. This CDR3 comprises 15 residues. In DNA form, the CDR3 reads TGTGCCAGCAGTTTATCGAGGTCCTCTGGAAACACCATATATTTT. This codes for CASSLSRSSGNTIYF.

This chain connects TRBV7-9 to TRBJ2-2, with D possibly matching TRBD1 (5 bases). This CDR3 spans 16 amino acids. The V end was cut by 6 bases, the J end by 3 bases, with 17 bases between. Germline V lookup: CDR1 SEHNR, CDR2 FQNEAQ (reference sequence). The chain's CDR3 is CASRHTPPRDTGELFF. DNA of the CDR3: TGTGCCAGCAGACACACTCCTCCCAGGGACACCGGGGAGCTGTTTTTT.

This clone was observed a handful of times. It differs at one base from a far larger clone, so likely a read error. The gene calls are TRBV2 and TRBJ2-1, with 12 bases aligning to TRBD2. J was trimmed by 13 bases and V by 6 bases; bases with no gene match: 10. Germline V gene data show CDR1 as SNHLY and CDR2 as FYNNEI. The CDR3 consists of 14 residues. For the CDR3, the DNA is TGTGCCAGCAGGACTAGCGGGAGAGTGGGTGATCAGTTCTTC. It is translated as CASRTSGRVGDQFF.

The V call is TRBV7-2, the J call TRBJ2-4, with TRBD1 identical over 8 bases. V shed 4 bases and J 3 bases; nucleotides not matched to a gene: 8. Germline V lookup: CDR1 SGHTA, CDR2 FQGNSA. The CDR3 loop spans 16 amino acids. CDR3 loop: CASSSPGQGLKNIQYF. DNA of the CDR3: TGTGCCAGCAGCTCCCCCGGACAGGGCCTCAAAAACATTCAGTACTTC.

The chain is built from TRBV2 and TRBJ2-1; D perhaps matches TRBD1 (6 bases). CDR1 SNHLY and CDR2 FYNNEI come from the germline V gene. With 6 bases removed from V and 0 bases from J, the gap between germline ends came to 15 bases. The CDR3 length is 16 residues. The CDR3 sequence is CASRRGGMSSYNEQFF. In DNA form, the CDR3 reads TGTGCCAGCAGAAGAGGGGGTATGAGCTCCTACAATGAGCAGTTCTTC. The entire variable domain, with the rest obtained from reference TRBV2 and TRBJ2-1, is as follows: EPEVTQTPSHQVTQMGQEVILRCVPISNHLYFYWYRQILGQKVEFLVSFYNNEISEKSEIFDDQFSVERPDGSNFTLKIRSTKLEDSAMYFCASRRGGMSSYNEQFFGPGTRLTVL.

V usage is TRBV13 and J usage is TRBJ1-2, with a weak D call TRBD1 (5 bases). Germline loops: CDR1 PRHDT, CDR2 FYEKMQ (reference sequence). Trimming removed 5 bases at V and 7 bases at J, with 17 bases between. This CDR3 comprises 14 residues. CDR3 nucleotides: TGTGCCAGCAGCAGCCGCGGGACTGTTTCTGGCTACACCTTC. This sequence encodes CASSSRGTVSGYTF.

CDR3 in DNA: TGTGCCAGCAGTTTGAATCCGGGACTAGCGGGAGTTACGCAGTATTTT. It codes for CASSLNPGLAGVTQYF. The genes are TRBV27 and TRBJ2-3; 14 bases align to TRBD2. Germline values: CDR1 MNHEY, CDR2 SMNVEV (reference sequence). V lost 3 bases and J lost 8; bases outside the gene matches: 7. The CDR3 spans 16 residues.

The genes are TRBV2 and TRBJ2-6; weak D call: TRBD2 (5 bases). CDR3 length equals 16 residues. Germline V gene data show CDR1 as SNHLY and CDR2 as FYNNEI. The germline V and J ends were trimmed by 7 bases and 3 bases, with 16 bases remaining between them. This CDR3 reads CASIRGWVSGANVLTF. The CDR3, as DNA: TGTGCCAGCATCAGAGGGTGGGTTAGTGGGGCCAACGTCCTGACTTTC. Based on the CDR3 plus reference TRBV2 and TRBJ2-6, the full variable domain is EPEVTQTPSHQVTQMGQEVILRCVPISNHLYFYWYRQILGQKVEFLVSFYNNEISEKSEIFDDQFSVERPDGSNFTLKIRSTKLEDSAMYFCASIRGWVSGANVLTFGAGSRLTVL.

The chain is built from TRBV28 and TRBJ1-2, with 7 bases lining up with TRBD1. V lost 6 bases to trimming and J lost 7 bases; unmatched junction nucleotides: 5. This CDR3 is built from 12 residues. Germline lookup yields CDR1 MDHEN and CDR2 SYDVKM. In DNA form, the CDR3 reads TGTGCCAGCAGGAGGGGGCAGATTGGCTACACCTTC. This encodes CASRRGQIGYTF.

This chain joins TRBV7-9 and TRBJ2-5, with 7 bases that match TRBD2. The J call may be mistaken, given a closer DNA end match to TRBJ2-7. The CDR3 sequence is 15 residues long. Germline CDR1 and CDR2: SEHNR and FQNEAQ (reference sequence). The chain's CDR3 is CASSLALGGIHEQYF. The CDR3 DNA follows: TGTGCCAGCAGCTTAGCACTGGGAGGGATACACGAGCAGTACTTC.

The chain links TRBV1 to TRBJ1-2. TRBV1 is a recognized pseudogene. The CDR3 sequence is 15 residues long. The CDR3 protein is CTSSQDNPVLYGYTF. Written as DNA, the CDR3 is TGCACCAGCAGCCAAGATAACCCGGTTCTCTATGGCTACACCTTC.

This clone was seen a handful of times. This sequence joins TRBV28 and TRBJ2-7; maybe TRBD1 (5 bases). Germline V gene data show CDR1 as MDHEN and CDR2 as SYDVKM. Trimming removed 5 bases from V and 4 bases from J, with 12 bases in between. This CDR3 spans 13 amino acids. In DNA form, the CDR3 reads TGTGCCAGCAGTCCCCGACAGTTTTACGAGCAGTACTTC. Protein product: CASSPRQFYEQYF.

The rearrangement uses TRBV9 and TRBJ2-1; TRBD2 agrees at 14 bases. The CDR3 covers 18 residues. Germline CDR1 reads SGDLS; CDR2 reads YYNGEE. Trimming removed 3 bases from V and 2 bases from J; junction bases left unmatched: 7. CDR3 nucleotides: TGTGCCAGCAGCGCCTCGGGACTAGCGGGAGCGGCCTACAATGAGCAGTTCTTC. Its protein product is CASSASGLAGAAYNEQFF.

The rearrangement links TRBV27 to TRBJ1-5, with D unresolved. Per the germline V gene, CDR1 is MNHEY and CDR2 is SMNVEV (reference sequence). The CDR3 is 13 amino acids. Trimming took off 4 bases at V and 3 bases at J, with 7 bases between the two ends. CDR3 DNA sequence: TGTGCCAGCAGTTCAGGATACAATCAGCCCCAGCATTTT. This gives the protein CASSSGYNQPQHF.

The chain links TRBV7-2 to TRBJ2-7; perhaps TRBD2 as D (6 bases). Germline V gene sequence: CDR1 SGHTA, CDR2 FQGNSA. The length of the CDR3 is 13 residues. V was clipped by 3 bases and J by 4 bases, with 10 bases between them. The CDR3 sequence: CASSFGTRYEQYF. In DNA form, the CDR3 reads TGTGCCAGCAGCTTTGGGACTCGGTACGAGCAGTACTTC.